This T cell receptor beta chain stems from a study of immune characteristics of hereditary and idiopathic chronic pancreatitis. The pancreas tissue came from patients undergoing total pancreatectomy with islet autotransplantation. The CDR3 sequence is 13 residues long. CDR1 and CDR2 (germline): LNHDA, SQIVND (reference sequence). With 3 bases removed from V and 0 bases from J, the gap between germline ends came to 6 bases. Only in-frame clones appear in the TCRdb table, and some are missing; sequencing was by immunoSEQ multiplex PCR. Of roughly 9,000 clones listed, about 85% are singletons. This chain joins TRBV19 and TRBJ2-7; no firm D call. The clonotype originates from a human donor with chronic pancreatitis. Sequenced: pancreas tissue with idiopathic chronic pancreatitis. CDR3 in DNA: TGTGCCAGTAGTATTAGGGTCTCCTACGAGCAGTACTTC. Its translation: CASSIRVSYEQYF.